This entry concerns a single TCR beta chain. The entry originates in a study of CD8 T cells in Susac syndrome. CDR3 length: 17 residues. V was clipped by 1 base and J by 0 bases; unmatched bases: 5. Germline V gene data show CDR1 as SGHDN and CDR2 as FVKESK. Random hexamers were used to reverse transcribe about 0.45 to 1 ug of RNA. A single record per CDR3 protein comes from TCRdb applying MiXCR to the immunoSEQ multiplex PCR reads. The repertoire holds some 180,000 distinct CDR3 sequences, with over 90% as singletons. J is TRBJ2-3 and V is TRBV14; TRBD2 matches at 9 bases. This clonotype originated in a human donor with Susac syndrome. Input material: CD4+ T cells from PBMCs. The CDR3 sequence is CASSQGLAVYSTDTQYF. In nucleotides, the CDR3 is TGTGCCAGCAGCCAAGGACTAGCGGTATATAGCACAGATACGCAGTATTTT.